Below, one T cell receptor beta chain is given with its context. The target of this receptor is not known. Per-nucleotide qualities are absent, and no much larger clonotype sits a single base away. What the time point label conveys for this sample: cycle 1 day 1 (C1D1), immediately before nivolumab initiation. Relapse after autologous stem cell transplantation had occurred in all trial patients, and cohorts A, B and C were distinguished by prior brentuximab vedotin exposure. Magnetic negative selection with a Miltenyi CD4+ T cell isolation kit was used to purify CD4+ T cells from thawed PBMCs. The trial cohort included 55 to 65 patients with relapsed/refractory classical Hodgkin lymphoma, and each patient had a best overall response of complete response, partial response or progressive disease. In the multi-cohort phase II CheckMate 205 trial, trial patients received single-agent nivolumab. Best overall response was determined by an independent review committee according to the 2007 International Working Group response criteria. Trial PBMCs were collected just before the start of nivolumab (C1D1) and during therapy at cycle 2 day 1 and cycle 4 day 1. Peripheral blood was collected in 8 mL Vacutainer Cell Preparation Tubes, from which PBMCs were isolated by centrifugation and then cryopreserved. Purified CD4+ and CD8+ fractions were prepared only for cases with an additional available PBMC sample. Magnetically labelled cells were removed on LS columns in a quadroMACS separator, and the flow-through was retained as the purified fraction.

The data stem from a study of PD-1 blockade in classical Hodgkin lymphoma (dated by TCRdb to the early 2020s). About the full investigation: Nivolumab dosing was 3 mg/kg intravenously every 2 weeks, continuing until either disease progression or unacceptable toxicity. The study used CyTOF and TCR beta sequencing to define a peripheral blood immune signature of response to PD-1 blockade in classical Hodgkin lymphoma. Broad study findings and their caveats: Lower diversity was observed in patients in whom nivolumab was started less than 1 year after ASCT, and these patients were excluded from later analyses so that confounding by immune reconstitution would be avoided. Trial patients achieving complete response had baseline diversity similar to newly diagnosed patients, whereas partial responders and progressors had significantly lower diversity. CD4+ but not CD8+ TCR diversity rose significantly by C4D1 (p=0.0027 vs p=0.16), most apparent in complete responders (p=0.02). Baseline TCR diversity was reported to be lower in newly diagnosed patients than in healthy donors and to be lower still in relapsed/refractory patients. The study was restricted to a single clinical trial cohort, and the causes of repertoire differences, possibly disease activity or prior therapy, were left undefined.

Genomic DNA was isolated using the Qiagen DNeasy kit from unsorted PBMCs as well as from negatively selected CD4+ and CD8+ fractions. TCR beta CDR3 regions were amplified by immunoSEQ multiplex PCR using primers annealing to V and J segments. A synthetic immune receptor repertoire was used to minimize amplification bias, and any residual bias was removed computationally once sequencing was done. In the original analysis: Repertoire diversity was quantified as the Shannon entropy index using custom Python scripts. The unsorted, CD4+ and CD8+ repertoires were each analyzed separately, with the exception of combined analyses, where CD4+ and CD8+ sequences were merged in silico. Clonal expansion was defined as at least a 2-fold frequency increase after treatment relative to C1D1, with a pseudocount of 0.5 for undetected baseline clones. Singleton clones were defined as clones with 0 or 1 copy at C1D1, and non-singleton clones were defined as clones with 2 or more copies. Clones expanded in unsorted samples were labelled as CD4+, CD8+ or unknown by matching protein sequences in sorted samples from the same patient. Wilcoxon tests on paired samples were used to test diversity changes from C1D1 to C4D1. Imported from immuneACCESS, the table was reduced by TCRdb to in-frame sequences with V and J called. These copies leave out some clones; in studies compared against another copy, an unresolved V gene accounts for under half, and the cause of the remainder is not known. D and trimming come from the DNA, and the V and J calls and clone size come from that table. A total of 26,000 or so clones appear in this sample, 70% to 80% of them only once. Of the sample, 2% to 2.5% falls within the top ten clones.

CDR1 and CDR2 were assigned from the germline V gene as SGHTA and FQGNSA. The CDR3 holds 13 amino acids from the cysteine to the phenylalanine. Of all the DNA, just the CDR3 is kept, 39 bases in frame from base 1. V is cut by 5 bases and J by 7 bases, and the space between the germline ends is 12 bases. The TCR sequence derives from a human donor with classical Hodgkin lymphoma. Sequenced here: CD4+ T cells from blood, sampled at baseline. The V gene is TRBV7-2 and the J gene is TRBJ1-5; TRBD1 is perhaps the D gene, given 5 matching bases. The CDR3 reads CASSRDPGQPQHF. The DNA sequence reads TGTGCCAGCAGCCGGGACCCTGGGCAGCCCCAGCATTTT.